This record covers a single T cell receptor beta chain. This record comes from a study of blood T cell repertoires in COVID-19. Background on the study: COVID-19 samples from acute and convalescent phases originated in the United States, Italy and Spain. Sources were T cells, B-cell-depleted T cells, or PBMCs; the material itself was cDNA or gDNA.

Study processing details: Reference gene primer amplification gave nucleated cell count estimates. Using immunoSEQ multiplex PCR, the repertoire was profiled, and TCRdb retains in-frame clones only, with some absent. V and J calls and clone size follow that table, whereas D and trimming were derived from the DNA. Among roughly 150,000 clones listed, around 82% were seen once. The ends were cut back, 3 bases at V and 7 bases at J, with 12 bases in the middle. This CDR3 region has 13 residues. Germline V lookup: CDR1 KGHSH, CDR2 LQKENI. Sequenced material: peripheral blood. This receptor was taken from a man in his fifties or sixties with active or convalescent COVID-19. V usage is TRBV18 and J usage is TRBJ1-1; D is possibly TRBD1 (5 bases). The CDR3 here is CASSPSRDVEAFF. As DNA, the CDR3 is TGTGCCAGCTCACCGAGCAGGGATGTTGAAGCTTTCTTT.